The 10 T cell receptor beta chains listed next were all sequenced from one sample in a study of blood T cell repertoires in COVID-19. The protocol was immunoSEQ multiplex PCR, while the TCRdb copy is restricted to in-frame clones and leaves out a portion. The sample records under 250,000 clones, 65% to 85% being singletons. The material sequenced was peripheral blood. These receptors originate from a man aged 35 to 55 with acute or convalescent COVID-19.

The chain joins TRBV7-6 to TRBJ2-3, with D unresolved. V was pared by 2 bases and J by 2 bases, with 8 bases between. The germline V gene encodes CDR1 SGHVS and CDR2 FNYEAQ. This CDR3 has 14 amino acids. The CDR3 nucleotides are TGTGCCAGCAGCTTACAAGACACCACAGATACGCAGTATTTT. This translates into CASSLQDTTDTQYF.

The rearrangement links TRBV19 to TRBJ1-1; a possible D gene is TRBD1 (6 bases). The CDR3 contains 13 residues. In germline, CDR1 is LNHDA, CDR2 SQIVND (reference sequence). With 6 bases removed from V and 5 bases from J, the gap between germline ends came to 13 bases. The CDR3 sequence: CASSTGPGTEAFF. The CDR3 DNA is TGTGCCAGTAGCACAGGGCCGGGGACTGAAGCTTTCTTT.

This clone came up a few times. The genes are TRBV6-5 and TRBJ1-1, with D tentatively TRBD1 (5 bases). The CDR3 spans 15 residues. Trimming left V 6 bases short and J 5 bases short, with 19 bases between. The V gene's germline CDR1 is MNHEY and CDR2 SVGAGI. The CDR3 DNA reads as TGTGCCAGCAGAGATGGGGGGGGGTCCGGGACTGAAGCTTTCTTT. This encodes CASRDGGGSGTEAFF.

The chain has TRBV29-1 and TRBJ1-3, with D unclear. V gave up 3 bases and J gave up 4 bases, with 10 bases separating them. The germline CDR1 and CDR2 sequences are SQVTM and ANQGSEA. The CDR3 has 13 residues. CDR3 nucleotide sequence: TGCAGCGTTGACTCGGGGTACGGAAACACCATATATTTT. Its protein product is CSVDSGYGNTIYF.

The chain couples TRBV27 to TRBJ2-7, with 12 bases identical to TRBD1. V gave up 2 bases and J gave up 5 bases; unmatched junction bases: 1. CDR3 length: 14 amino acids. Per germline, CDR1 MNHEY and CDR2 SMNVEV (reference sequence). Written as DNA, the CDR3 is TGTGCCAGCAGTTTAAGGGACAGGGGGCACGAGCAGTACTTC. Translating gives CASSLRDRGHEQYF.

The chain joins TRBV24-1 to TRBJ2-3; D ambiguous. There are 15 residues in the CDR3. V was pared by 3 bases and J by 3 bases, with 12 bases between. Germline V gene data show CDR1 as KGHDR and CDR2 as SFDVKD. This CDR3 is CATSDGRARTDTQYF. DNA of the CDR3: TGTGCCACCAGTGATGGTCGAGCTCGAACAGATACGCAGTATTTT.

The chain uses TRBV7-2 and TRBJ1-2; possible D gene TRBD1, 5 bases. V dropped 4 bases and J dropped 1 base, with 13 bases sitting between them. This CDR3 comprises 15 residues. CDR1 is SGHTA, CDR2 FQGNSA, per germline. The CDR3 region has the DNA TGTGCCAGCAGCTCCTCTGGGGGGATTAACTATGGCTACACCTTC. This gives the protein CASSSSGGINYGYTF.

CDR3 loop: CASSRARGPETQYF. The DNA of the CDR3 is TGTGCCAGCAGCCGGGCCAGGGGCCCAGAGACCCAGTACTTC. This chain joins TRBV3-1 (or the pseudogene TRBV3-2) and TRBJ2-5, with a possible D match to TRBD1 (6 bases). The CDR3 has 14 residues. With 4 bases removed from V and 4 bases from J, the gap between germline ends came to 13 bases. The germline gives CDR1 LGHDT, CDR2 YNNKEL (reference sequence).

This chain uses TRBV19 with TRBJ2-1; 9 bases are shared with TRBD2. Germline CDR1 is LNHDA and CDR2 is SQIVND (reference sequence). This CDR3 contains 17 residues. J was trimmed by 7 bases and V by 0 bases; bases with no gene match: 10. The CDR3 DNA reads TGTGCCAGTAGTATAGATCGTAGAGCGGGAGGAACAAATGAGCAGTTCTTC. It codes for CASSIDRRAGGTNEQFF. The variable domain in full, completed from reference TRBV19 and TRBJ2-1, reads DGGITQSPKYLFRKEGQNVTLSCEQNLNHDAMYWYRQDPGQGLRLIYYSQIVNDFQKGDIAEGYSVSREKKESFPLTVTSAQKNPTAFYLCASSIDRRAGGTNEQFFGPGTRLTVL.

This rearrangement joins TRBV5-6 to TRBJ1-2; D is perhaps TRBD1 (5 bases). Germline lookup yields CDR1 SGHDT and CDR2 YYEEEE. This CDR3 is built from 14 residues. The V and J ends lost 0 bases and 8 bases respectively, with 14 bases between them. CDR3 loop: CASSLDVGREGYTF. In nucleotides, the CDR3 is TGTGCCAGCAGCTTGGACGTGGGGCGGGAAGGCTACACCTTC. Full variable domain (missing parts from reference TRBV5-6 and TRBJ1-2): DAGVTQSPTHLIKTRGQQVTLRCSPKSGHDTVSWYQQALGQGPQFIFQYYEEEERQRGNFPDRFSGHQFPNYSSELNVNALLLGDSALYLCASSLDVGREGYTFGSGTRLTVV.